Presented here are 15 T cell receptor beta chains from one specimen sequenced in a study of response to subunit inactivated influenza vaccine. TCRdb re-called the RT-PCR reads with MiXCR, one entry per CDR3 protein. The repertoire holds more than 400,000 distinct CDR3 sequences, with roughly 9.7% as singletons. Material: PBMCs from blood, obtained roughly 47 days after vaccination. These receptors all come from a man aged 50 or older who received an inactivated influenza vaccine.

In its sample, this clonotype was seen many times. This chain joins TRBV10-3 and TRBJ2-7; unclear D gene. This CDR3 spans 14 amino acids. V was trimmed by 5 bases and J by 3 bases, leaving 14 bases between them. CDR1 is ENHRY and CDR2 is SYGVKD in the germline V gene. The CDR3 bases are TGTGCCATCAGTACCCGCGACGCCCTCTACGAGCAGTACTTC. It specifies CAISTRDALYEQYF.

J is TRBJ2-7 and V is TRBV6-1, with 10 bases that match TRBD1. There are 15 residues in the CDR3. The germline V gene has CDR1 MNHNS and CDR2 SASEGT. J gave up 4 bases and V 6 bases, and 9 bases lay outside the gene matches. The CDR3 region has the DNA TGTGCCAGCAGCCAGACCGGGACAGGGGAATACGAGCAGTACTTC. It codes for CASSQTGTGEYEQYF.

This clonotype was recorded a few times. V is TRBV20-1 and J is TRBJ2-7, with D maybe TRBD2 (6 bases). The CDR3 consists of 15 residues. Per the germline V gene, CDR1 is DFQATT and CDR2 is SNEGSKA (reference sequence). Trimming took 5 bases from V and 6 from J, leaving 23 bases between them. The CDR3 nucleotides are TGCAGTGCTTCCCGGATCGGGGGTTTATTCACCGAGCAGTACTTC. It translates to CSASRIGGLFTEQYF.

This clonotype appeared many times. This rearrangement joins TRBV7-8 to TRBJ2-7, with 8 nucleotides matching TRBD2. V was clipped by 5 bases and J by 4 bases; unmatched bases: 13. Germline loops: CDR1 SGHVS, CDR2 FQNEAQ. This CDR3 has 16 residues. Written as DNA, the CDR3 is TGTGCCAGCAGCCTGGGGAGCGGGAGAAGTGCTTACGAGCAGTACTTC. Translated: CASSLGSGRSAYEQYF.

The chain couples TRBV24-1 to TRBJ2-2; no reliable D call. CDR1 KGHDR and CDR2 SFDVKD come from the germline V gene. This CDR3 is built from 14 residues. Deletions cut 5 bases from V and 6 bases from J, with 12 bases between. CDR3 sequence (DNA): TGTGCCACCAGTGCATTGGACGTTGCCGGGGAGCTGTTTTTT. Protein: CATSALDVAGELFF.

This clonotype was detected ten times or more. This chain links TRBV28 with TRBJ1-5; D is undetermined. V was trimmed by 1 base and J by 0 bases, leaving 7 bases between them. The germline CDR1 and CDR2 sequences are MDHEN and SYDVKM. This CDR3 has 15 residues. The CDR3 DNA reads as TGTGCCAGCAGTTTATCGGGTTATAGCAATCAGCCCCAGCATTTT. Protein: CASSLSGYSNQPQHF.

The CDR3 region is CASSLASLRNEQFF. In nucleotides, the CDR3 is TGTGCCAGCAGCTTAGCGTCCCTGCGGAATGAGCAGTTCTTC. V gene TRBV7-9 combines with J gene TRBJ2-1; D gene unclear. This CDR3 comprises 14 residues. Germline CDR1 is SEHNR and CDR2 is FQNEAQ (reference sequence). V lost 0 bases, J lost 7 bases, and 10 bases lay in between.

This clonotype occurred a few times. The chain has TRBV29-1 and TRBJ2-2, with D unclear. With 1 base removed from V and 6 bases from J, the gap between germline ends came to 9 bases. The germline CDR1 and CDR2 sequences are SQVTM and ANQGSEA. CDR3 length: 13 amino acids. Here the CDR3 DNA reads TGCAGCGTTGAAGGAGACACGCCCGGGGAGCTGTTTTTT. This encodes CSVEGDTPGELFF.

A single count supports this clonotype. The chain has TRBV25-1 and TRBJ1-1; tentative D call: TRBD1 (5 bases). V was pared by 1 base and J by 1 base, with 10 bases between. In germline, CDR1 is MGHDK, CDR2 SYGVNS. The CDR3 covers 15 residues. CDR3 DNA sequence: TGTGCCAGCAGTGAATGGGGCCAGGGGAACACTGAAGCTTTCTTT. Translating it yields CASSEWGQGNTEAFF.

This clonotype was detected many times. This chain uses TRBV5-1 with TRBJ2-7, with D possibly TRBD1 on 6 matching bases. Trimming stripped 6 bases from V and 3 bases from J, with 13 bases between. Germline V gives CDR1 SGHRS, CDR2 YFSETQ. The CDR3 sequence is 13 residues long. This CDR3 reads CASKMEQGYEQYF. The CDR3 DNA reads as TGCGCCAGCAAAATGGAACAGGGCTACGAGCAGTACTTC.

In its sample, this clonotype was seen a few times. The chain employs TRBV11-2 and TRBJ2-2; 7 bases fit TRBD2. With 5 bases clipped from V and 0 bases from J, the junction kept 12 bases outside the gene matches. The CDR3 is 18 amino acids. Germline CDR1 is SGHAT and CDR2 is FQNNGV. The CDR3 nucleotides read TGTGCCAGCAGCCAACTAGCGAGATACGGCTCGAACACCGGGGAGCTGTTTTTT. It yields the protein CASSQLARYGSNTGELFF.

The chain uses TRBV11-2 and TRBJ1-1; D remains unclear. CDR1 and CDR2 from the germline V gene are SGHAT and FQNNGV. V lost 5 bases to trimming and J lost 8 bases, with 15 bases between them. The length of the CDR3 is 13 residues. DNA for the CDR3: TGTGCCAGCAGCCCGGGAGCGCCCCTCGAAGCTTTCTTT. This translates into CASSPGAPLEAFF.

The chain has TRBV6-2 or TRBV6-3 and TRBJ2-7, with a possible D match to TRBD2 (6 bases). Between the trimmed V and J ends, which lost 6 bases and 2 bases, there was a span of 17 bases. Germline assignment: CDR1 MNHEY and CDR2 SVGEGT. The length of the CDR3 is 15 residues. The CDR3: CASSPPRDSAYEQYF. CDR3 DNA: TGTGCCAGCAGCCCTCCTCGGGACTCCGCCTACGAGCAGTACTTC.

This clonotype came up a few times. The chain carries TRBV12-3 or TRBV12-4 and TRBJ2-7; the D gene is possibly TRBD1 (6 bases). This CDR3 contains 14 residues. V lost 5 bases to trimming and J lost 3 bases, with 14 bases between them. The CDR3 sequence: CASSPSGQNYEQYF. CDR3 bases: TGTGCCAGCAGTCCCTCAGGACAGAACTACGAGCAGTACTTC.

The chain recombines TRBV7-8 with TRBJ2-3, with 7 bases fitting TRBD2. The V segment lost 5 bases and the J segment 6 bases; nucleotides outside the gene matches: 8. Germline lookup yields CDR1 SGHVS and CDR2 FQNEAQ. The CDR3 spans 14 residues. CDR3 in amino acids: CASSRSGYRDTQYF. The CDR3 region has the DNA TGTGCCAGCAGCCGTAGCGGGTACCGGGATACGCAGTATTTT.